The entry below describes one T cell receptor (beta chain). The sample belongs to a study of T cell responses to AZD1222 COVID-19 vaccine. Libraries were prepared by immunoSEQ multiplex PCR; TCRdb keeps only in-frame clonotypes and omits some of them. Of tens of thousands of clones in the sample, more than 80% were seen once. The V gene's germline CDR1 is MNHEY and CDR2 SVGAGI. With 6 bases removed from V and 2 bases from J, the gap between germline ends came to 11 bases. The CDR3 is made up of 14 amino acids. Sequencing used peripheral blood, obtained on day 0 of AZD1222 vaccination. This sequence originates from an adult in good health. V gene TRBV6-5 combines with J gene TRBJ1-5; D is ambiguous. For the CDR3, the DNA is TGTGCCAGCAGACAGCCAGAGGGCAATCAGCCCCAGCATTTT. Translating gives CASRQPEGNQPQHF.